This T cell receptor (beta chain) was sequenced in a study of cytomegalovirus exposure and HLA in healthy donors. Study-wide points: In vitro work confirmed that a few CMV-associated chains recognize CMV antigens.

Primers for the PCR totalled 60 Vbeta and 13 Jbeta. The assay was immunoSEQ multiplex PCR, and TCRdb's table has in-frame clones only and misses some. The sample lists roughly 44,000 clones; 81% were seen once. This CDR3 contains 19 residues. V lost 0 bases and J lost 4; bases outside the gene matches: 12. Germline CDR1 reads SGHVS; CDR2 reads FQNEAQ. With regard to this clone: What it binds is not known.

The chain is built from TRBV7-8 and TRBJ2-6; 7 bases map to TRBD2. The sequence came from a man aged 50 to 59 in good health and CMV-seronegative. What was sequenced was PBMCs. The CDR3 sequence: CASSLAARGLVSGANVLTF. The DNA of the CDR3 is TGTGCCAGCAGCTTAGCAGCCAGAGGACTAGTCTCCGGGGCCAACGTCCTGACTTTC. Based on the CDR3 plus reference TRBV7-8 and TRBJ2-6, the full variable domain is GAGVSQSPRYKVAKRGQDVALRCDPISGHVSLFWYQQALGQGPEFLTYFQNEAQLDKSGLPSDRFFAERPEGSVSTLKIQRTQQEDSAVYLCASSLAARGLVSGANVLTFGAGSRLTVL.